This TCR beta chain was documented in a study of response to subunit inactivated influenza vaccine. Trimming removed 0 bases at V and 5 bases at J, with 17 bases between. CDR1 is SGHRS, CDR2 YFSETQ, per germline. The CDR3 is made up of 16 amino acids. TCRdb recomputed calls from the RT-PCR reads with MiXCR, one row per CDR3 protein. This repertoire shows about 780,000 distinct CDR3 sequences, approximately 17% found once; its top ten account for roughly a tenth. Study findings and constraints: Authors suggested few new T cells are recruited by each seasonal influenza vaccination.

Notes on this clonotype: Its antigen is not known.

This material consisted of PBMCs from blood, taken 4 to 6 days after vaccination. This chain links TRBV5-1 with TRBJ2-5, with a weak D call TRBD2 (6 bases). The sequence was collected from a man between 45 and 60 years old who received an inactivated influenza vaccine. The DNA for the CDR3 is TGCGCCAGCAGCTTGGCCGGGACTTCAGGCGCGGAGACCCAGTACTTC. It is translated as CASSLAGTSGAETQYF.